These T cell receptor beta chains were read from a single sample in a study of blood T cell repertoires in COVID-19. Sequenced by immunoSEQ multiplex PCR; TCRdb stores in-frame clones only, minus some. The table includes 150,000 to 200,000 clones, 80% to 90% detected once. Material for sequencing was peripheral blood. Every receptor here comes from a man younger than 30 who had recovered from COVID-19. The CDR3 runs from the conserved cysteine through the conserved F or W. Each record gives: V gene, D gene, J gene, clone size, CDR3 DNA, CDR3 protein. A D gene is named only where the DNA matches it firmly. Expanded clones get a size class; other rows say once, few or many, or leave the size out.

>TRBV5-1|TRBD1|TRBJ2-3|.
TGCGCCAGCAGCTTGGGAGGACAGGGGGCGATTGAGACGCAGTATTTT
CASSLGGQGAIETQYF
>TRBV7-2|TRBD2|TRBJ2-5|.
TGTGCCAGCAGCTTCGATCGGGTGGGAGGGGCCGGGACCCAGTACTTC
CASSFDRVGGAGTQYF
>TRBV11-2|TRBD2|TRBJ2-1|.
TGTGCCAGCAGCCTGCTCTTATATCTAGCGGCTAGCTCCTACAATGAGCAGTTCTTC
CASSLLLYLAASSYNEQFF
>TRBV19|TRBD1|TRBJ1-4|.
TGTGCCAGCAAGGACAGGTTGGAGGAAAAACTGTTTTTT
CASKDRLEEKLFF
>TRBV27|TRBD1|TRBJ1-6|.
TGTGCCAGCAGTTCGACAGGGCAGAGGTCACCCCTCCACTTT
CASSSTGQRSPLHF
>TRBV19|.|TRBJ1-2|.
TGTGCCAGTATGAGGTCGGGTCGCCCTATCTATGGCTACACCTTC
CASMRSGRPIYGYTF
>TRBV6-2/TRBV6-3|TRBD1|TRBJ1-1|once
TGTGCCAGCAGTCGGGACAGTGAAGCTTTCTTT
CASSRDSEAFF
>TRBV11-2|.|TRBJ1-4|.
TGTGCCAGCAGCTCCAGGGGTGAAAAACTGTTTTTT
CASSSRGEKLFF
>TRBV19|TRBD2|TRBJ2-3|.
TGTGCCAGTAGTATCGGGACTAGCGGGAGTCGGGATACGCAGTATTTT
CASSIGTSGSRDTQYF
>TRBV7-8|.|TRBJ2-2|.
TGTGCCAGCAGCCCCTTCTCTCCAGGGACCGGGGAGCTGTTTTTT
CASSPFSPGTGELFF
>TRBV24-1|.|TRBJ1-5|.
TGTGCCACCAGTGATGGACAGCTCTTGAATCAGCCCCAGCATTTT
CATSDGQLLNQPQHF
>TRBV20-1|.|TRBJ2-7|.
TGCAGTGCCGGGGACTTTGGATTC
CSAGDFGF
>TRBV6-5|TRBD1|TRBJ2-5|.
TGTGCCAGCAGCCACGACAGGGAAGAGACCCAGTACTTC
CASSHDREETQYF
>TRBV27|.|TRBJ2-7|once
TGTGCCAGCAGTTTAGATGGGAGACTTGGAGGTAAGCAGTACTTC
CASSLDGRLGGKQYF
>TRBV3-1/TRBV3-2|TRBD2|TRBJ2-7|.
TGTGCCAGCAGCCAAGATCGGGTGGCGGGAGGGGACGAGCAGTACTTC
CASSQDRVAGGDEQYF
>TRBV4-2|.|TRBJ1-1|.
TGTGCCAGCAGCCGCACAACAGATATGAACACTGAAGCTTTCTTT
CASSRTTDMNTEAFF
>TRBV4-2|.|TRBJ2-1|.
TGTGCCAGCAGCCAATACGGGAGCTCCTACAATGAGCAGTTCTTC
CASSQYGSSYNEQFF
>TRBV19|TRBD1|TRBJ1-5|.
TGTGCCAGTAGTATCGGGACAGGTTATCAGCCCCAGCATTTT
CASSIGTGYQPQHF
>TRBV12-3/TRBV12-4|.|TRBJ1-6|.
TGTGCCAGCAGCTGGCGGGAGTCACCCCTCCACTTT
CASSWRESPLHF
>TRBV2|TRBD1|TRBJ2-5|.
TGTGCCAGCAGTGAAGACAGGGGAGAGACCCAGTACTTC
CASSEDRGETQYF
>TRBV7-2|.|TRBJ2-3|once
TGTGCCAGCAGCACTCGAGGGGGTTACCGGGCAGATACGCAGTATTTT
CASSTRGGYRADTQYF
>TRBV28|TRBD2|TRBJ2-5|.
TGTGCCAGCAGTCCCGCGTTGGGAGGGCGGGAGACCCAGTACTTC
CASSPALGGRETQYF
>TRBV27|TRBD1|TRBJ1-1|.
TGTGCCAGCAGGGGGACAGGGGGCACTGAAGCTTTCTTT
CASRGTGGTEAFF
>TRBV12-3/TRBV12-4|TRBD1|TRBJ1-1|.
TGTGCCAGCAGAAAGACAGGGTTTGAAGCTTTCTTT
CASRKTGFEAFF
>TRBV5-8|TRBD1|TRBJ2-7|.
TGTGCCAGCCTCAACCGGGACAGGAGCTACGAGCAGTACTTC
CASLNRDRSYEQYF
>TRBV19|.|TRBJ1-1|.
TGTGCCAGTAGAGCTCAGGTGAGCACTGAAGCTTTCTTT
CASRAQVSTEAFF
>TRBV29-1|.|TRBJ1-1|.
TGCAGCGTTCAAGGGACGGCAGGCGGGACTGAAGCTTTCTTT
CSVQGTAGGTEAFF
>TRBV18|.|TRBJ2-7|once
TGTGCCAGCTCACCACCGGGCCACTACGAGCAGTACTTC
CASSPPGHYEQYF
>TRBV12-3/TRBV12-4|.|TRBJ1-1|few
TGTGCCAGCAACTACAGGGTAAACACTGAAGCTTTCTTT
CASNYRVNTEAFF
>TRBV6-2/TRBV6-3|.|TRBJ1-6|.
TGTGCCAGCAGTTACGGAGGGCTCTCACCCCTCCACTTT
CASSYGGLSPLHF
>TRBV27|TRBD2|TRBJ2-7|.
TGTGCCAGCAGTTTACCCCCCACGACTAGCGGGTGGCACGAGCAGTACTTC
CASSLPPTTSGWHEQYF
>TRBV29-1|.|TRBJ1-2|.
TGCAGCGCCGGAGGAGACTATGGCTACACCTTC
CSAGGDYGYTF
>TRBV28|.|TRBJ2-7|.
TGTGCCAGCGTCGGGGGTCGGGAGCAGTACTTC
CASVGGREQYF
>TRBV7-2|TRBD1|TRBJ2-7|.
TGTGCCAGCAGCTTATACGGGACAGTTACCTACGAGCAGTACTTC
CASSLYGTVTYEQYF
>TRBV7-6|.|TRBJ2-2|.
TGTGCCAGCAGCTTAGGCTTACAGGGCCCCACCGGGGAGCTGTTTTTT
CASSLGLQGPTGELFF
>TRBV7-9|TRBD2|TRBJ2-1|.
TGTGCCAGCAGCCCCCCGGGACTAGCGGGAGGGTATGAGCAGTTCTTC
CASSPPGLAGGYEQFF
>TRBV6-2/TRBV6-3|TRBD2|TRBJ2-3|.
TGTGCCAGCAGTTATGCAGCGGGAGAGGAGGCAGATACGCAGTATTTT
CASSYAAGEEADTQYF
>TRBV10-3|TRBD1|TRBJ2-7|.
TGTGCCATCAGCGGCCTCGACCGGGACAGGGGAGCTTACGAGCAGTACTTC
CAISGLDRDRGAYEQYF
>TRBV7-8|TRBD2|TRBJ2-1|.
TGTGCCAGCAGCTTGCCTAGCGGGGACAATGAGCAGTTCTTC
CASSLPSGDNEQFF
>TRBV29-1|TRBD1|TRBJ1-2|once
TGCAGCATAGGACAGGCCGGAACTGGCTACACCTTC
CSIGQAGTGYTF
>TRBV9|TRBD2|TRBJ2-5|once
TGTGCCAGCAGCGTAGCTAGCGGGAGTTCCCAGACCCAGTACTTC
CASSVASGSSQTQYF
>TRBV9|.|TRBJ2-3|.
TGTGCCAGCAGCGTGGCAGTGAGCGGCACAGATACGCAGTATTTT
CASSVAVSGTDTQYF